The 30 T cell receptor beta chains in this list originate from one sample, sequenced in a study of shared clonotypes between healthy human individuals (dated by TCRdb to 2020 to 2021). The library was made by the immunoSEQ multiplex PCR assay. Imported from immuneACCESS, the table was reduced by TCRdb to in-frame sequences with V and J called. These copies leave out some clones; in studies compared against another copy, an unresolved V gene accounts for under half, and the cause of the remainder is not known. The sample table shows some 790,000 clones, and roughly 72% are seen once. The ten largest clones represent about 1.7% of the sample. Sample: memory CD4+ T cells sorted from blood. The cell subset or site tag for this specimen amounts to: CD45RA-negative fraction. Receptors were obtained from a woman in her 30s in good health.

Written as DNA, the CDR3 is TGTGCCAGCAGCCCCGCCGGTACCGGGACTACCTCCGGAGAGACCCAGTACTTC. Protein sequence: CASSPAGTGTTSGETQYF. This rearrangement joins TRBV5-4 to TRBJ2-5; 7 bases agree with TRBD2. V lost 4 bases, J lost 4 bases, and 19 bases stayed unmatched. The CDR3 spans 18 residues. The germline V gene encodes CDR1 SGHNT and CDR2 YYREEE (reference sequence).

V and J are TRBV7-3 and TRBJ2-7, with unresolved D. The ends were cut back, 0 bases at V and 3 bases at J, with 12 bases in the middle. This CDR3 region has 15 residues. Germline-derived CDR1 and CDR2 are SGHTA and FQGTGA. CDR3 bases: TGTGCCAGCAGCTTAACCCCCGTACTGGGCTACGAGCAGTACTTC. Encoded protein: CASSLTPVLGYEQYF.

This clone was seen more than once but under ten times. This sequence joins TRBV10-1 and TRBJ2-3; D ambiguous. The CDR3 consists of 16 residues. Per the germline V gene, CDR1 is WNHNN and CDR2 is SYGVQD (reference sequence). The V gene lost 3 bases and the J gene lost 2 bases, with 15 bases spanning the gap. CDR3 region: CASSETPGRITDTQYF. CDR3 DNA sequence: TGCGCCAGCAGTGAAACGCCGGGTAGGATCACAGATACGCAGTATTTT.

The table lists this clone with many counts. The chain carries TRBV7-8 and TRBJ1-2; D remains unclear. Trimming left V 5 bases short and J 6 bases short, with 25 bases between. The CDR3 runs 17 residues. Looked up from germline, CDR1 is SGHVS and CDR2 is FQNEAQ. CDR3: CASSLVVKPSLSHGYTF. The CDR3 nucleotides are TGTGCCAGCAGCCTCGTGGTTAAGCCCTCCTTATCCCATGGCTACACCTTC.

The gene calls are TRBV7-8 and TRBJ2-7; 8 nucleotides line up with TRBD2. Germline V gene lookup returns CDR1 SGHVS and CDR2 FQNEAQ. J lost 0 bases, V lost 1 base, and 8 bases had no gene match. The CDR3 runs 17 residues. CDR3 DNA sequence: TGTGCCAGCAGCTTAGTAACTAGCGGAGCTAGCTCCTACGAGCAGTACTTC. Translated: CASSLVTSGASSYEQYF.

The chain carries TRBV28 and TRBJ2-6; D is unclear. The V end was cut by 2 bases, the J end by 0 bases, with 8 bases between. Germline-derived CDR1 and CDR2 are MDHEN and SYDVKM. This CDR3 is built from 16 residues. In DNA, the CDR3 is TGTGCCAGCAGTTTAGAGTATCTCTCTGGGGCCAACGTCCTGACTTTC. Its protein product is CASSLEYLSGANVLTF.

This rearrangement joins TRBV28 to TRBJ2-7; 11 nucleotides agree with TRBD2. The V gene end was trimmed by 5 bases and the J gene end by 4 bases; junction bases not matched to a gene: 10. The CDR3 has 16 amino acids. Germline CDR1 is MDHEN and CDR2 is SYDVKM. This CDR3 is CASSPTSGRRVYEQYF. DNA of the CDR3: TGTGCCAGCAGTCCCACTAGCGGGAGAAGGGTTTACGAGCAGTACTTC.

The chain joins TRBV5-1 to TRBJ2-1, with a weak D call TRBD2 (7 bases). The CDR3 length is 18 residues. V was cut by 6 bases and J by 7 bases, with 29 bases left in between. Germline CDR1 reads SGHRS; CDR2 reads YFSETQ. In nucleotides, the CDR3 is TGCGCCAGCAAGCGGGGACGCCGCACGACAGGCGGTACGAATGAGCAGTTCTTC. This translates into CASKRGRRTTGGTNEQFF.

V and J are TRBV2 and TRBJ2-3; 8 bases are shared with TRBD1. Germline CDR1 and CDR2: SNHLY and FYNNEI. Trimming cost V 8 bases and J 1 base; bases outside gene matches: 8. The CDR3 covers 15 residues. CDR3 in DNA: TGTGCCAGCTGGGCCTCGGGACAGGGCACAGATACGCAGTATTTT. Translated: CASWASGQGTDTQYF.

This clone showed up just once. The chain is built from TRBV6-6 and TRBJ2-7; tentatively, D is TRBD1 or TRBD2 (5 bases each). This CDR3 is built from 13 residues. CDR1 is MNHNY and CDR2 is SVGAGI in the germline V gene (reference sequence). The V gene lost 5 bases and the J gene lost 6 bases, with 14 bases spanning the gap. The CDR3 DNA reads as TGTGCCAGCAGTATCCGGGGCTACCCCGAGCAGTACTTC. This translates into CASSIRGYPEQYF.

The V call is TRBV6-6, the J call TRBJ2-2; D call uncertain. The CDR3 contains 12 residues. CDR1 and CDR2 (germline): MNHNY, SVGAGI (reference sequence). Trimming removed 7 bases from V and 4 bases from J, with 7 bases in between. CDR3 coding DNA: TGTGCCAGCACCCCCCGCACCGGGGAGCTGTTTTTT. Its translation: CASTPRTGELFF.

The chain links TRBV19 to TRBJ1-5, with 8 bases fitting TRBD1. Trimming removed 3 bases from V and 6 bases from J; junction bases left unmatched: 16. Germline V gene data show CDR1 as LNHDA and CDR2 as SQIVND (reference sequence). The CDR3 covers 18 residues. The CDR3: CASSIPSSTGELGQPQHF. The CDR3 bases are TGTGCCAGTAGTATCCCCTCCTCGACAGGGGAACTTGGTCAGCCCCAGCATTTT.

This clone has just one count. The J gene is TRBJ2-3, the V gene TRBV6-1; D ambiguous. CDR1 MNHNS and CDR2 SASEGT come from the germline V gene. V lost 8 bases and J 6 bases, leaving 15 bases between the germline ends. The CDR3 runs 13 residues. CDR3 region: CASEVAYSDTQYF. The CDR3 DNA reads as TGTGCCAGCGAAGTTGCCTATTCTGATACGCAGTATTTT.

V gene TRBV27 combines with J gene TRBJ1-1; D not resolved. Germline V gives CDR1 MNHEY, CDR2 SMNVEV (reference sequence). V gave up 4 bases and J gave up 0 bases, with 6 bases separating them. CDR3 length: 13 amino acids. CDR3 sequence (DNA): TGTGCCAGCAGTTATCATTTGAACACTGAAGCTTTCTTT. Translation gives CASSYHLNTEAFF.

This clone has a handful of counts. The rearrangement uses TRBV11-2 and TRBJ2-7, with TRBD1 matching over 10 bases. Germline V lookup: CDR1 SGHAT, CDR2 FQNNGV. The CDR3 runs 15 residues. V was pared by 9 bases and J by 6 bases, with 14 bases of the junction left unmatched. CDR3 in amino acids: CASEDRGAGGLEQYF. The CDR3 DNA reads as TGTGCCAGTGAGGACAGGGGGGCAGGAGGGCTCGAGCAGTACTTC.

The chain recombines TRBV5-1 with TRBJ2-3, with TRBD1 matching 8 bases. The J segment lost 1 base and the V segment lost 5 bases, leaving 3 bases of the junction unmatched. The CDR3 runs to 14 residues. Germline CDR1 reads SGHRS; CDR2 reads YFSETQ. The chain's CDR3 is CASRGQGRTDTQYF. The CDR3 nucleotides read TGCGCCAGCAGAGGACAGGGCCGCACAGATACGCAGTATTTT.

This clone was seen a handful of times. The rearrangement links TRBV9 to TRBJ1-4; D is uncertain. The germline V and J ends were trimmed by 4 bases and 3 bases, with 16 bases remaining between them. Per germline, CDR1 SGDLS and CDR2 YYNGEE. The CDR3 extends over 16 amino acids. CDR3 sequence (DNA): TGTGCCAGCAGCCCATCCCCCGGGGTTCCTAATGAAAAACTGTTTTTT. Amino acid sequence: CASSPSPGVPNEKLFF.

This clone was seen ten or more times. The rearrangement links TRBV7-8 to TRBJ2-7, with 15 bases matching TRBD2. CDR3 size: 17 residues. V lost 5 bases, J lost 4 bases, and 9 bases stayed unmatched. CDR1 and CDR2 (germline): SGHVS, FQNEAQ. The CDR3 region has the DNA TGTGCCAGCAGCCCGGGGGAGGGACTAGCGGGAGGATACGAGCAGTACTTC. It translates to CASSPGEGLAGGYEQYF.

The chain joins TRBV2 to TRBJ2-7; D gene unclear. Trimming removed 4 bases at V and 7 bases at J, with 11 bases between. CDR1 SNHLY and CDR2 FYNNEI come from the germline V gene. The CDR3 loop spans 12 amino acids. In DNA, the CDR3 is TGTGCCAGCAGTGTGACCAGGCGGGAGCAGTACTTC. This codes for CASSVTRREQYF. The whole variable domain, filled in from reference TRBV2 and TRBJ2-7, reads EPEVTQTPSHQVTQMGQEVILRCVPISNHLYFYWYRQILGQKVEFLVSFYNNEISEKSEIFDDQFSVERPDGSNFTLKIRSTKLEDSAMYFCASSVTRREQYFGPGTRLTVT.

The table lists this clone with many counts. The chain combines TRBV7-2 with TRBJ1-2, with D tentatively TRBD1 (5 bases). This CDR3 contains 13 residues. V dropped 5 bases and J dropped 4 bases, with 11 bases sitting between them. The germline CDR1 and CDR2 sequences are SGHTA and FQGNSA. CDR3 coding DNA: TGTGCCAGCAGCCCGCGGGACGGCTATGGCTACACCTTC. This gives the protein CASSPRDGYGYTF.

The J gene is TRBJ2-7, the V gene TRBV5-4, with TRBD2 identical over 7 bases. Trimming removed 0 bases from V and 7 bases from J; junction bases left unmatched: 10. CDR3 length: 15 residues. CDR1 is SGHNT and CDR2 is YYREEE in the germline V gene (reference sequence). CDR3 amino acids: CASSLGGGVSVEQYF. The CDR3 region has the DNA TGTGCCAGCAGCTTGGGTGGGGGGGTAAGTGTAGAGCAGTACTTC. Using reference TRBV5-4 and TRBJ2-7 for the parts outside the CDR3, the full variable domain is ETGVTQSPTHLIKTRGQQVTLRCSSQSGHNTVSWYQQALGQGPQFIFQYYREEENGRGNFPPRFSGLQFPNYSSELNVNALELDDSALYLCASSLGGGVSVEQYFGPGTRLTVT.

The J gene is TRBJ2-5, the V gene TRBV7-3, with 8 bases lining up with TRBD2. The J call may be mistaken, given a closer DNA end match to TRBJ2-7. CDR1 SGHTA and CDR2 FQGTGA come from the germline V gene. There are 15 residues in the CDR3. DNA of the CDR3: TGTGCCAGCAGCTTATTAGCGGGATCTTCCTACGAGCAGTACTTC. It encodes CASSLLAGSSYEQYF.

This sequence joins TRBV14 and TRBJ1-2, with D maybe TRBD1 (5 bases). Per germline, CDR1 SGHDN and CDR2 FVKESK. CDR3 length: 16 amino acids. The V end lost 1 base, the J end lost 3 bases, and 15 bases lay between the germline ends. The CDR3 loop is CASSQAPGRDHYGYTF. DNA of the CDR3: TGTGCCAGCAGCCAAGCACCGGGGCGCGATCACTATGGCTACACCTTC.

The CDR3 DNA reads as TGTGCCAGCAGTTACGGAGGGACTAGCGGGAGTCCGGAGCAGTACTTC. This translates into CASSYGGTSGSPEQYF. The V and J genes are TRBV6-5 and TRBJ2-7; TRBD2 aligns across 14 bases. There are 16 residues in the CDR3. Germline CDR1 and CDR2: MNHEY and SVGAGI. J gave up 7 bases and V 2 bases, and 7 bases lay outside the gene matches.

This clone was seen at least ten times. This chain joins TRBV5-5 and TRBJ2-5, with TRBD2 matching 8 bases. With 4 bases clipped from V and 9 bases from J, the junction kept 11 bases outside the gene matches. The length of the CDR3 is 14 residues. Looked up from germline, CDR1 is SGHKS and CDR2 is YYEKEE (reference sequence). The CDR3 nucleotides are TGTGCCAGCAGCCCAGGGACGGACGGGAGGGCCCAGTACTTC. Translation: CASSPGTDGRAQYF.

The rearrangement joins TRBV14 to TRBJ2-1; 12 bases match TRBD2. Germline CDR1 reads SGHDN; CDR2 reads FVKESK. There are 16 residues in the CDR3. V dropped 4 bases and J dropped 5; count of bases not matched to a gene: 6. The CDR3, as DNA: TGTGCCAGCAGCCTGCTAGCGGGAGGGCGAAACAATGAGCAGTTCTTC. Protein product: CASSLLAGGRNNEQFF.

The genes are TRBV14 and TRBJ2-5, with 8 bases identical to TRBD2. This CDR3 comprises 16 residues. The germline V gene has CDR1 SGHDN and CDR2 FVKESK. J lost 5 bases, V lost 5 bases, and 13 bases had no gene match. For the CDR3, the DNA is TGTGCCAGCAGCGCCCATAAAGGACTAGCCTCGGAGACCCAGTACTTC. It encodes CASSAHKGLASETQYF.

This chain links TRBV6-5 with TRBJ1-2; the D is unclear. The CDR3 runs to 13 residues. V was clipped by 2 bases and J by 8 bases, with 12 bases between them. Germline CDR1 MNHEY, CDR2 SVGAGI. This CDR3 is CASSYRPFSGYTF. The CDR3 region has the DNA TGTGCCAGCAGTTACAGACCCTTTTCCGGCTACACCTTC.

The gene calls are TRBV5-4 and TRBJ1-1; 9 bases map to TRBD1. Germline CDR1 and CDR2: SGHNT and YYREEE (reference sequence). The CDR3 runs 15 residues. J lost 2 bases, V lost 4 bases, and 6 bases had no gene match. Here the CDR3 reads CASSPPQGANTEAFF. CDR3 in DNA: TGTGCCAGCAGCCCCCCACAGGGGGCTAACACTGAAGCTTTCTTT.

The genes are TRBV6-1 and TRBJ1-1; D is uncertain. The germline V and J ends were trimmed by 8 bases and 6 bases, with 22 bases remaining between them. Germline V gives CDR1 MNHNS, CDR2 SASEGT. The CDR3 runs 15 residues. In DNA form, the CDR3 reads TGTGCCAGCGGACTTCACCGGTTTAAGAATGCTGAAGCTTTCTTT. Translated: CASGLHRFKNAEAFF.